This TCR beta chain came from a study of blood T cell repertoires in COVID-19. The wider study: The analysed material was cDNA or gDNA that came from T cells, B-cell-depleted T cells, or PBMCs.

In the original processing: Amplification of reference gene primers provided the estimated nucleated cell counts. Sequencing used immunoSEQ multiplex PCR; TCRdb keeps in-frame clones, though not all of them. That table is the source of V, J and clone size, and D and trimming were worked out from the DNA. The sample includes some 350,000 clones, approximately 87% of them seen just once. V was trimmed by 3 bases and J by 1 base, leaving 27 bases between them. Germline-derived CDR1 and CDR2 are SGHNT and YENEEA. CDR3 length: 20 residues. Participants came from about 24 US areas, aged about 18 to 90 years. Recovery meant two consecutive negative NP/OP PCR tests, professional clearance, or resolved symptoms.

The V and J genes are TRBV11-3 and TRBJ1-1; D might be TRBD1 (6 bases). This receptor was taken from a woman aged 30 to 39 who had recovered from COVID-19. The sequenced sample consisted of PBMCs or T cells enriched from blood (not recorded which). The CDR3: CASSFPRDTHLSYSNTEAFF. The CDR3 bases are TGTGCCAGCAGCTTCCCCCGGGACACCCACCTCAGTTATTCGAACACTGAAGCTTTCTTT.